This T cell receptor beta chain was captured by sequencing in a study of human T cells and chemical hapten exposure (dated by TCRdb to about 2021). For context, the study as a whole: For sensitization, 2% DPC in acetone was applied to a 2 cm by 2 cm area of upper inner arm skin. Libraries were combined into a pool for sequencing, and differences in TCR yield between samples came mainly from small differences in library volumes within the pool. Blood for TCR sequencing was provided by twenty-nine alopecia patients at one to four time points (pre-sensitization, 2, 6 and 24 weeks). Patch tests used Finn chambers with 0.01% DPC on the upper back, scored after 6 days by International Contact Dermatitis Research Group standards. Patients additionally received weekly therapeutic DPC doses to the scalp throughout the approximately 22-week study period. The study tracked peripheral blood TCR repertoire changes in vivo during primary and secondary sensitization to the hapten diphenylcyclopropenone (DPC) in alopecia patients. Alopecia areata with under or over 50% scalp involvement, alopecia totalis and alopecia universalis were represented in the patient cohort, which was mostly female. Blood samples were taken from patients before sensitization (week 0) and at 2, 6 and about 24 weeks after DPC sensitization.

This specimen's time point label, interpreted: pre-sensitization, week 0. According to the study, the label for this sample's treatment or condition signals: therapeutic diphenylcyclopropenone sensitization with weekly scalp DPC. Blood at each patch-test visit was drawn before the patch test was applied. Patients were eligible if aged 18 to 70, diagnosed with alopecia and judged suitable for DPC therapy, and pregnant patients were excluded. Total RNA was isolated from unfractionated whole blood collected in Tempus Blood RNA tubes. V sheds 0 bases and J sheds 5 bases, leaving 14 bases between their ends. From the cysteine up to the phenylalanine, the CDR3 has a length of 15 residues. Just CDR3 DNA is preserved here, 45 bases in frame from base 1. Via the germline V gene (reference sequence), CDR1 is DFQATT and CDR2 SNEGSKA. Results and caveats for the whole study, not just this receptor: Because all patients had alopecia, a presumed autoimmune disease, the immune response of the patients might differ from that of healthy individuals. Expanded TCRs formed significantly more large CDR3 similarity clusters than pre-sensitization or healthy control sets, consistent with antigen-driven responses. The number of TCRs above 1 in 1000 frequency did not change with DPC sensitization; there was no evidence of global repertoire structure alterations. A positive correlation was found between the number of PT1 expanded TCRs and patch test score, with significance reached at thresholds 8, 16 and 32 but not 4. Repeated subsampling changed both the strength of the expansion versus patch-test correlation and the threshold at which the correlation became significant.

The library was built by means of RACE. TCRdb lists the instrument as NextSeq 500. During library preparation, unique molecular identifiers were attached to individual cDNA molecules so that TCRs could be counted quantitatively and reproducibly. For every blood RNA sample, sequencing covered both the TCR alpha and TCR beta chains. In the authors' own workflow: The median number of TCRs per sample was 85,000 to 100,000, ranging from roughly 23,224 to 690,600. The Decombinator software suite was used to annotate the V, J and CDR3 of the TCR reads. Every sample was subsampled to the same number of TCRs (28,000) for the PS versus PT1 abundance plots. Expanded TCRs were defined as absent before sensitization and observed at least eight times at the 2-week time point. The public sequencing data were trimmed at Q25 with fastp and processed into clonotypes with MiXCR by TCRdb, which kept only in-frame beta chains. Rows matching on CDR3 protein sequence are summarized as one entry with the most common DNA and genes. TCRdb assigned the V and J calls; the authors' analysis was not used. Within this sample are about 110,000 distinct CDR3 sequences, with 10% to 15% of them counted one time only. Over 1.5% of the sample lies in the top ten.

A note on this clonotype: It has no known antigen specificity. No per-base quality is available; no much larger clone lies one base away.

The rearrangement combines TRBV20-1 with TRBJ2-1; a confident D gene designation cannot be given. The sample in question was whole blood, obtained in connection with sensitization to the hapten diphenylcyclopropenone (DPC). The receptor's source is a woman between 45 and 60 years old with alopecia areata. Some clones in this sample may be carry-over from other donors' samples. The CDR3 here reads CSARDRKTPHNEQFF. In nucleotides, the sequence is TGCAGTGCTAGAGATCGTAAGACACCCCACAATGAGCAGTTCTTC.